This T cell receptor beta chain came from a study of T cells after yellow fever vaccination. This clonotype was detected only a few times. Its cognate antigen is unknown. TCRdb reprocessed the 5' RACE reads via MiXCR and lists one record per CDR3 protein. The repertoire has some 320,000 distinct CDR3 sequences, 8.5% to 9% of them found once; the top ten carry under 20%. General study results and limits: Booster sampling recovered most clones from primary vaccination (approximately 97% CD4, approximately 90% CD8). Repertoires obtained by FACS sorting could include abundant clonotypes that entered as contaminants from the bulk population.

Sample: PBMCs, taken on the day of the first yellow fever vaccination. The origin of this receptor is a man younger than 35 who received the YFV17D yellow fever vaccine.

The CDR3 DNA reads TGTGCCATCAGCAGAAGAACTAGCGGGGGAGTCAATGAGCAGTTCTTC. Translated: CAISRRTSGGVNEQFF. This rearrangement joins TRBV10-3 to TRBJ2-1; TRBD2 agrees at 11 bases. After removal of 6 bases from V and 6 bases from J, the junction contained 10 bases not matched to a gene. This CDR3 spans 16 amino acids. Germline CDR1 is ENHRY and CDR2 is SYGVKD.